This T cell receptor (beta chain) was retrieved from a study of CD8 T cells in ankylosing spondylitis. Details on this clonotype: Its antigen remains unidentified.

TCRdb re-called the 5' RACE reads through MiXCR, storing one row per CDR3 protein. Of under 200,000 distinct CDR3 sequences in the sample, approximately 9.9% are singletons; the top ten hold about 15%. General observations from the study: Some of these motif variants have turned up before, in reports on reactive arthritis synovial fluid and blood. Disease-linked clones bore a CD8+ phenotype and were relatively rare in peripheral blood.

Material: blood, either unsorted or a sorted T cell fraction (not recorded which). The source is a female donor with ankylosing spondylitis or in good health (not recorded which).

The chain's CDR3 is CASSLISAQTPGEQYF. The CDR3 coding sequence is TGTGCCAGCAGCTTAATTAGCGCCCAGACGCCCGGCGAGCAGTACTTC. V usage is TRBV7-2 and J usage is TRBJ2-7, with TRBD2 as a possible D gene (5 bases). The CDR3 extends over 16 amino acids. V was pared by 2 bases and J by 6 bases, with 20 bases between. In germline, CDR1 is SGHTA, CDR2 FQGNSA.